This T cell receptor (beta chain) was identified in a study of blood T cell repertoires in COVID-19. Study information: Italy, Spain and the United States were the sources of the convalescent and acute COVID-19 samples.

This CDR3 is built from 13 residues. V dropped 3 bases and J dropped 7 bases, with 12 bases sitting between them. Germline V CDR1 and CDR2: KGHSH, LQKENI. This clone appeared once. Original handling: It was from reference gene primer amplification that nucleated cell counts were estimated. Only in-frame clones appear in the TCRdb table, and some are missing; sequencing was by immunoSEQ multiplex PCR. Clonal size and the V and J genes are those of that table, whereas D and trimming came from the DNA. This sample yields 450,000 to 500,000 clones, of which around 85% are seen a single time; approximately 2.9% belongs to the top ten.

The sequencing sample was made of peripheral blood. The rearrangement uses TRBV18 and TRBJ1-2, with D unclear. The receptor comes from a human donor in a cohort sampled during active COVID-19. DNA for the CDR3: TGTGCCAGCTCACCGGGAGGTGAATCTGGCTACACCTTC. It encodes CASSPGGESGYTF.